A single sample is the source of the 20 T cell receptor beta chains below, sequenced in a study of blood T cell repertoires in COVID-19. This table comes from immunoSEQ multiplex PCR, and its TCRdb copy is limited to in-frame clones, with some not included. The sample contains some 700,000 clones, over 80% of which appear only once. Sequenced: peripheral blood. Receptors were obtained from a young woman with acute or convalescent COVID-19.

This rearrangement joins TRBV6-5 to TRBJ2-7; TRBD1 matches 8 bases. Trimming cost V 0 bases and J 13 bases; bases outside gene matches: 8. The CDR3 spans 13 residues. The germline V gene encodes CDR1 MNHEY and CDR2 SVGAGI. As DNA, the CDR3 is TGTGCCAGCAGTTACTCCACCCGGGACAGGTCATACTTC. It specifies CASSYSTRDRSYF.

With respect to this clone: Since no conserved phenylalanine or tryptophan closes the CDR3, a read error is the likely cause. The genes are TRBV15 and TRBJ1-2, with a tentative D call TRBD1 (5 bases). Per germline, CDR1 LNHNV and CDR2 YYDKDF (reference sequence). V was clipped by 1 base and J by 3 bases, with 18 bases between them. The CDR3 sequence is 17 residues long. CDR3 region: CATSRGVETVYHYGYTL. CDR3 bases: TGTGCCACCAGCAGAGGGGTCGAGACAGTTTATCACTATGGCTACACCCTC.

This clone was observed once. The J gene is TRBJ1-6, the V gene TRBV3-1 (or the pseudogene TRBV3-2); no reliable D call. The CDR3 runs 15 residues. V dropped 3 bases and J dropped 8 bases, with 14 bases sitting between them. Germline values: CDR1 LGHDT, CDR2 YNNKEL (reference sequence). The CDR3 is CASSQKGLNHSPLHF. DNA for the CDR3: TGTGCCAGCAGCCAGAAAGGACTCAATCATTCACCCCTCCACTTT.

For the CDR3, the DNA is TGTGCCAGCAGGGATTTGGACAGGGGGCGGGATACGCAGTATTTT. It yields the protein CASRDLDRGRDTQYF. V gene TRBV6-5 combines with J gene TRBJ2-3; 11 bases align to TRBD1. The CDR3 runs to 15 residues. The ends lost 6 bases at V and 6 bases at J; junction bases unmatched: 8. Germline V gene sequence: CDR1 MNHEY, CDR2 SVGAGI.

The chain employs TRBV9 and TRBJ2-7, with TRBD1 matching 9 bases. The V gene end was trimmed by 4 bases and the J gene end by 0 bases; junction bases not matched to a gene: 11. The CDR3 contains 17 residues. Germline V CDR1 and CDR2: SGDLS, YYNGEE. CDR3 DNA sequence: TGTGCCAGCAGCCCTCCATTGGGACAGGGCAGCTCCTACGAGCAGTACTTC. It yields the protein CASSPPLGQGSSYEQYF.

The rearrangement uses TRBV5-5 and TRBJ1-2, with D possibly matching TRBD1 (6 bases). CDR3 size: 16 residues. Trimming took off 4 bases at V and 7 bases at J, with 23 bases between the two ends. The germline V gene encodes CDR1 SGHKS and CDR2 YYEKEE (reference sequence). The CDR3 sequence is CASSQQQGRSSAGYTF. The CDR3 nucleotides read TGTGCCAGCAGCCAACAACAGGGAAGGTCCTCCGCTGGCTACACCTTC.

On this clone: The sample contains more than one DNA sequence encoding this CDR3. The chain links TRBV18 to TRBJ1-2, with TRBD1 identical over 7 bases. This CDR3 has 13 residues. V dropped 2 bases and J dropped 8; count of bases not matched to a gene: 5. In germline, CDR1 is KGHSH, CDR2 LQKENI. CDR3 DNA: TGTGCCAGCTCACCAGGCCAGGGGGAAGGCTACACCTTC. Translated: CASSPGQGEGYTF.

The CDR3 loop is CASSELAEQYF. The DNA of the CDR3 is TGTGCCAGCAGTGAACTAGCCGAGCAGTACTTC. This sequence joins TRBV6-1 and TRBJ2-7, with TRBD2 as a possible D gene (5 bases). This CDR3 is 11 amino acids long. Deletions cut 2 bases from V and 6 bases from J, with 5 bases between. Germline V CDR1 and CDR2: MNHNS, SASEGT.

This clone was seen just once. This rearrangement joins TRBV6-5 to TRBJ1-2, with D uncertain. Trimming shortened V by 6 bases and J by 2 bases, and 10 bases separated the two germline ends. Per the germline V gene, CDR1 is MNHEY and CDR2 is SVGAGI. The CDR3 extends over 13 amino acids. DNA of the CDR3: TGTGCCAGCAGCGCGACGGGAAACTATGGCTACACCTTC. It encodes CASSATGNYGYTF.

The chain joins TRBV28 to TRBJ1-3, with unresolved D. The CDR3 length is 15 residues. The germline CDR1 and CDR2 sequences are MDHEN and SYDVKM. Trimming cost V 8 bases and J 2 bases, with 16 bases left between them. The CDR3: CASGPLSVPGNTIYF. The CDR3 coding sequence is TGTGCCAGCGGGCCCCTATCCGTACCTGGAAACACCATATATTTT. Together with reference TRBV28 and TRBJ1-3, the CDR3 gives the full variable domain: DVKVTQSSRYLVKRTGEKVFLECVQDMDHENMFWYRQDPGLGLRLIYFSYDVKMKEKGDIPEGYSVSREKKERFSLILESASTNQTSMYLCASGPLSVPGNTIYFGEGSWLTVV.

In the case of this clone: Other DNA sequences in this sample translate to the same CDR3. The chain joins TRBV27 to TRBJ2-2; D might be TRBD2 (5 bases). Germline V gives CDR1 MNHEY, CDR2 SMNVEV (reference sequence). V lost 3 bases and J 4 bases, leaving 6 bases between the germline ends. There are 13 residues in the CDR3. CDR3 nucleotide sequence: TGTGCCAGCAGTTTGCGGGTCACCGGGGAGCTGTTTTTT. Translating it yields CASSLRVTGELFF.

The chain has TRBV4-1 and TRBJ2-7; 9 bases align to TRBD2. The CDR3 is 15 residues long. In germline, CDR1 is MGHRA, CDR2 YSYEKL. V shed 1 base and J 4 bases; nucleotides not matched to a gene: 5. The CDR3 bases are TGCGCCAGCAGCCAAGTGGCTAGCGGGGTTTACGAGCAGTACTTC. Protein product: CASSQVASGVYEQYF.

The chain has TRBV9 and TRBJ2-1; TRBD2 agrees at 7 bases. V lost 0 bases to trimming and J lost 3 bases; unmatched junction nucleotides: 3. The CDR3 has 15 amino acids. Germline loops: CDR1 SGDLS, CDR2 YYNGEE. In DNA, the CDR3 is TGTGCCAGCAGCGTAGAGAGCGGGAACTACAATGAGCAGTTCTTC. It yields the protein CASSVESGNYNEQFF. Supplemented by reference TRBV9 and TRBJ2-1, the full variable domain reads DSGVTQTPKHLITATGQRVTLRCSPRSGDLSVYWYQQSLDQGLQFLIQYYNGEERAKGNILERFSAQQFPDLHSELNLSSLELGDSALYFCASSVESGNYNEQFFGPGTRLTVL.

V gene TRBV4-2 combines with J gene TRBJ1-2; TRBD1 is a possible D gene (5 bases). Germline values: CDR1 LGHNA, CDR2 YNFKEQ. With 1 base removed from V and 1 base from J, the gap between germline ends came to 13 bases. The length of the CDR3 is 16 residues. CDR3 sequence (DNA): TGTGCCAGCAGCCAAGTTACTACAGGCTTTAACTATGGCTACACCTTC. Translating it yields CASSQVTTGFNYGYTF.

The CDR3 is CATSTRQGPYEQYF. The CDR3 nucleotides are TGTGCCACCAGCACCCGACAGGGGCCCTACGAGCAGTACTTC. The V gene is TRBV15, the J gene TRBJ2-7, with 8 nucleotides matching TRBD1. This CDR3 has 14 amino acids. From germline, CDR1 is LNHNV and CDR2 YYDKDF (reference sequence). Trimming took 4 bases from V and 2 from J; bases not matched to a gene: 4.

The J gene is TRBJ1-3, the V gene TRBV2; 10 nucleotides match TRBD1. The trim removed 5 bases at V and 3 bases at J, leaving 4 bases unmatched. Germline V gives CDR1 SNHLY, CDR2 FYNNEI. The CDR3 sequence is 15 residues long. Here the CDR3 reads CASSHGQGVGNTIYF. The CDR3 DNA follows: TGTGCCAGCAGTCATGGACAGGGGGTTGGAAACACCATATATTTT. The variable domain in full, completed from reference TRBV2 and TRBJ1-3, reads EPEVTQTPSHQVTQMGQEVILRCVPISNHLYFYWYRQILGQKVEFLVSFYNNEISEKSEIFDDQFSVERPDGSNFTLKIRSTKLEDSAMYFCASSHGQGVGNTIYFGEGSWLTVV.

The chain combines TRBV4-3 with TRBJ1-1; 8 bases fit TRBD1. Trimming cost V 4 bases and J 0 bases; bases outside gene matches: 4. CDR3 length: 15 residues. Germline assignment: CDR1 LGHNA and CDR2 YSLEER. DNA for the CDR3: TGCGCCAGCAGCCCGGGACAGGAGTTGAACACTGAAGCTTTCTTT. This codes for CASSPGQELNTEAFF.

In nucleotides, the CDR3 is TGTGCTGCTTCGACGGGGGGACAGGGGACGCCGCCGGGTGGCTACACCTTC. This gives the protein CAASTGGQGTPPGGYTF. This chain connects TRBV25-1 to TRBJ1-2; 10 nucleotides agree with TRBD1. In germline, CDR1 is MGHDK, CDR2 SYGVNS. CDR3 length: 17 amino acids.

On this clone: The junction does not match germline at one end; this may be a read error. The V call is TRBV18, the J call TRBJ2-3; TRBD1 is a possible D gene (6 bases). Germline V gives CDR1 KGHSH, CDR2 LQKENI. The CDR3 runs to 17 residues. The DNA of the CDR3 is TGTGTCAGCTCACCGACAGGCCCTAGGGATCTCACAGATACGCAGTATTTT. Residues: CVSSPTGPRDLTDTQYF.

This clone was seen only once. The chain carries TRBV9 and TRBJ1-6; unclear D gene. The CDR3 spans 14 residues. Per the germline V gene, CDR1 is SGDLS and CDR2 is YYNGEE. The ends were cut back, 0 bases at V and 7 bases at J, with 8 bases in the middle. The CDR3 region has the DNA TGTGCCAGCAGCGTAGAGTCTGGCAATTCACCCCTCCACTTT. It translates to CASSVESGNSPLHF.